Sequencing of this T cell receptor beta chain was carried out in a study of cytomegalovirus exposure and HLA in healthy donors. Using immunoSEQ multiplex PCR, the repertoire was profiled, and TCRdb retains in-frame clones only, with some absent. The sample records 65,000 to 80,000 clones, 94% being singletons. Germline assignment: CDR1 SGHAT and CDR2 FQNNGV. The CDR3 is made up of 18 amino acids. The V and J ends lost 8 bases and 1 base, in that order; junction bases with no gene match: 15. This clonotype was obtained from a woman aged 18-29 years in good health and CMV-seropositive. Material for sequencing was PBMCs. V gene TRBV11-2 combines with J gene TRBJ2-5; 11 nucleotides agree with TRBD2. The CDR3 reads CASARLTSGIESQETQYF. The CDR3 DNA is TGTGCCAGCGCCCGACTGACTAGCGGGATAGAAAGCCAAGAGACCCAGTACTTC.